This TCR beta chain was captured in a study of beta chain features in type 1 diabetes. Study as a whole: When patients were set against healthy donors, age, gender and cell yields were similar. The study examined roughly 100 million sorted cells across all samples.

The V gene's germline CDR1 is SNHLY and CDR2 FYNNEI. The CDR3 is made up of 15 amino acids. J lost 4 bases, V lost 3 bases, and 3 bases had no gene match. This clone has only a few counts. Expressed TCRB transcripts were sequenced because the entire RNA isolate underwent reverse transcription. Sequencing was performed with immunoSEQ multiplex PCR; in TCRdb, only in-frame clones are kept and a portion is missing. Among 150,000 or so clones listed, roughly 9.7% were seen once. This TCR was sampled from a woman aged 40-49 years in good health. The sequencing input was central memory CD4+ T cells from blood. The rearrangement joins TRBV2 to TRBJ2-2; 9 bases map to TRBD1. CDR3 protein: CASSEGQGSTGELFF. CDR3 in DNA: TGTGCCAGCAGTGAGGGACAGGGTTCCACCGGGGAGCTGTTTTTT.